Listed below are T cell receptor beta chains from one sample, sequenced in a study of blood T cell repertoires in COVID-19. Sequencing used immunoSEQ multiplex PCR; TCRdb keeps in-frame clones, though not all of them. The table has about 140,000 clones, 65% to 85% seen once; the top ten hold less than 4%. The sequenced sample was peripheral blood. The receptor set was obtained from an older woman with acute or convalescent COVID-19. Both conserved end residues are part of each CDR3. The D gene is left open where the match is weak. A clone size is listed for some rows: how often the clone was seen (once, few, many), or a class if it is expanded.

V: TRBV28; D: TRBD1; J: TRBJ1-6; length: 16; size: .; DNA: TGTGCCAGCAGTACCCAAGGGACAGGCCACTATTCACCCCTCCACTTT; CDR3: CASSTQGTGHYSPLHF
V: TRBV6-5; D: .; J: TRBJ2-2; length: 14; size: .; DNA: TGTGCCAGCAGCACACAGGGTAACACCGGGGAGCTGTTTTTT; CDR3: CASSTQGNTGELFF
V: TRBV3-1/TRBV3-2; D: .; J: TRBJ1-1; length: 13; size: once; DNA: TGTGCCAGCAGCCAAGCCGGGGTCGATGAAGCTTTCTTT; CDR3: CASSQAGVDEAFF
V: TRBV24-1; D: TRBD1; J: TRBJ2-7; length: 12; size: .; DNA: TGTGCCACTTACAGGGGATCGCACGAGCAGTACTTC; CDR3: CATYRGSHEQYF
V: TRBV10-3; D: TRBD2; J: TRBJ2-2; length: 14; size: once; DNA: TGTGCCATCAGTGAGCGGGAGGACACCGGGGAGCTGTTTTTT; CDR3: CAISEREDTGELFF
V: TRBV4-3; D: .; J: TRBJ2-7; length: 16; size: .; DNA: TGCGCCAGCAGCCAAGATCTGACAGGGGAGGGCTACGAGCAGTACTTC; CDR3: CASSQDLTGEGYEQYF
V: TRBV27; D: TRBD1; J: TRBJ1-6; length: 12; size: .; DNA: TGTGCCAGCAGGGACAGGAATTCACCCCTCCACTTT; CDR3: CASRDRNSPLHF
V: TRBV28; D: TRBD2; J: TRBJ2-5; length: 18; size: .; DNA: TGTGCCAGCAGTTTATCTTACCTAGCGGGAGGCTTTGAAGAGACCCAGTACTTC; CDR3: CASSLSYLAGGFEETQYF
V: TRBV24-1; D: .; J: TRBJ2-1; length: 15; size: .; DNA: TGTGCCACCAGTGACAGAACTAGGGCTTACAATGAGCAGTTCTTC; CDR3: CATSDRTRAYNEQFF
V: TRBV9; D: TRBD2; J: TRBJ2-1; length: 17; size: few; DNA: TGTGCCAGCAGCGTCGCGCCCGGGCCAGCGGGAGAGAATGAGCAGTTCTTC; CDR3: CASSVAPGPAGENEQFF
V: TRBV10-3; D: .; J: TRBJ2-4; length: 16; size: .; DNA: TGTGCCATCAGTGAGAAGGCTAGTCGGGGTGCGGACATTCAGTACTTC; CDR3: CAISEKASRGADIQYF
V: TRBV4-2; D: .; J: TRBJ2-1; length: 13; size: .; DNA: TGTGCCAGCAGCCAAGAATTGCGAGACAGGCAGTTCTTC; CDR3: CASSQELRDRQFF
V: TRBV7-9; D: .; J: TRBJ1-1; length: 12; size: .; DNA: TGTGCCAGCAGCTCTGGGGGCGGTGAAGCTTTCTTT; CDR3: CASSSGGGEAFF
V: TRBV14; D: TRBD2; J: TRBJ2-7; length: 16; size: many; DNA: TGTGCCAGCAGCCAACTTACTAGCGGGAGCTCCTACGAGCAGTACTTC; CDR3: CASSQLTSGSSYEQYF
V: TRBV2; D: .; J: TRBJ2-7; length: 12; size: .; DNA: TGTGCCAGCACGCCGGGGAGTGGCGCGCAGTACTTC; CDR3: CASTPGSGAQYF
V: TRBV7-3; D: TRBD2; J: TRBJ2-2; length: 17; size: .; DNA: TGTGCCAGCAGCTTAACTCTAGCGGGAGAAGGAACCGGGGAGCTGTTTTTT; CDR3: CASSLTLAGEGTGELFF
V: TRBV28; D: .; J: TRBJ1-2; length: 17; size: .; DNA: TGTGCCAGCAGTGCCCCTCCCGGCGATCGACTCATCCGCGGCTACACCTTC; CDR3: CASSAPPGDRLIRGYTF
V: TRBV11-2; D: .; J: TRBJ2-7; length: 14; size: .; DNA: TGTGCCAGCAGCTTTATCGGGACGGGGGTCGAGCAGTACTTC; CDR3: CASSFIGTGVEQYF
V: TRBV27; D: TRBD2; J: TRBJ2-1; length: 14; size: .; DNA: TGTGCCAGCAGTTTCCTCACTCTAGCGGGAGAACAGTTCTTC; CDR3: CASSFLTLAGEQFF
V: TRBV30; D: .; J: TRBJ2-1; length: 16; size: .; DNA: TGTGCCTGGAGTGTACTAGGTGGTCCCTCCTACAATGAGCAGTTCTTC; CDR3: CAWSVLGGPSYNEQFF
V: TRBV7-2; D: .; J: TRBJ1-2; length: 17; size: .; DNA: TGTGCCAGCAGCACGAGGAGGGTTATTGGGGTTAACTATGGCTACACCTTC; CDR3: CASSTRRVIGVNYGYTF
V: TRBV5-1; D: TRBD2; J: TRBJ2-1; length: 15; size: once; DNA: TGCGCCAGCAGCTTGTTCGAGCGGGGAGTCGGGGAGCAGTTCTTC; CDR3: CASSLFERGVGEQFF
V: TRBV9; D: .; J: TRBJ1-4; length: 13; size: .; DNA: TGTGCCAGCAGCGTATTGACGGGGGAAAAACTGTTTTTT; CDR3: CASSVLTGEKLFF
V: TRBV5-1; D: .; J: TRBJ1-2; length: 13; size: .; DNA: TGCGCCAGCAGCTTTTCAGACTCCGGGGGCTACACCTTC; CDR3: CASSFSDSGGYTF
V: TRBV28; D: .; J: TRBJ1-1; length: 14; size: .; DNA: TGTGCCAGCAGTTCAACAGGAGAGAACACTGAAGCTTTCTTT; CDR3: CASSSTGENTEAFF
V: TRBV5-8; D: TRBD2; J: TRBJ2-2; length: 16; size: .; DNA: TGTGCCAGCGAGCAGGGACTAGCGGGATGGACCGGGGAGCTGTTTTTT; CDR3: CASEQGLAGWTGELFF
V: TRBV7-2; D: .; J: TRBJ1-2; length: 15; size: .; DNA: TGTGCCAGCAGCTTATGGTTTGGGGGCAACTATGGCTACACCTTC; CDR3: CASSLWFGGNYGYTF
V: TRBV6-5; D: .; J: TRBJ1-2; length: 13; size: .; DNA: TGTGCCAGCAGTTCCGACCGCCTCGGGGGCTACACCTTC; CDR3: CASSSDRLGGYTF
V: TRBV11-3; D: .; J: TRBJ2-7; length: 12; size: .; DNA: TGTGCCAGCAGCGGGGGGTATTACGAGCAGTACTTC; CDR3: CASSGGYYEQYF
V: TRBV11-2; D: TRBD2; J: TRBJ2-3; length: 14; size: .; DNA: TGTGCCAGCAGCTTACGGGGGGACACAGATACGCAGTATTTT; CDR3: CASSLRGDTDTQYF
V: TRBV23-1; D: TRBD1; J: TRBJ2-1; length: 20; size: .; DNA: TGCGCCAGCAGTCAACCTCTCGGGGGTTCCGGGACAGGGTACGTACGGGTTACGATCTTC; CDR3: CASSQPLGGSGTGYVRVTIF
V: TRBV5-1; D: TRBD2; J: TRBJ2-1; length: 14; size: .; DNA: TGCGCCAGCAGTCCCGGGACTACCCGAAATGAGCAGTTCTTC; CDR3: CASSPGTTRNEQFF
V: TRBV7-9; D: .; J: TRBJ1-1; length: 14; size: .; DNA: TGTGCCAGCAGCTTAGGGACAATGAACACTGAAGCTTTCTTT; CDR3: CASSLGTMNTEAFF
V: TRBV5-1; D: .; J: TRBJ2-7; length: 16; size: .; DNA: TGCGCCAGCAGCCCCGAAATTGGTTCAGGCTCCTACGAGCAGTACTTC; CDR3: CASSPEIGSGSYEQYF
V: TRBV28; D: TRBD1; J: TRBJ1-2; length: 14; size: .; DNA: TGTGCCAGCTCCGGGACAGCACCAAACTATGGCTACACCTTC; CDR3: CASSGTAPNYGYTF
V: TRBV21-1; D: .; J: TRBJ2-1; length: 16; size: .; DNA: TGTGCCAGCAGCAAACAAACTAGCATGGTAACAAATGAGCAGTTCTTC; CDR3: CASSKQTSMVTNEQFF
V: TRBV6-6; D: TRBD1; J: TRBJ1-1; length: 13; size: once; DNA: TGTGCCAGCAGAACGACAGGGGGCACTGAAGCTTTCTTT; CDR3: CASRTTGGTEAFF
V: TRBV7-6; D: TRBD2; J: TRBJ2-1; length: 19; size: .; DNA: TGTGCCAGCAGCTTAGCCTTGGGGAGCGGGGCAAGCTCCTACAATGAGCAGTTCTTC; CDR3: CASSLALGSGASSYNEQFF
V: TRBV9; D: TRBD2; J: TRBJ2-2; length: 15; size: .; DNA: TGTGCCAGCAGCGTAGCGGGACTAGTGGCCGGGGAGCTGTTTTTT; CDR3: CASSVAGLVAGELFF
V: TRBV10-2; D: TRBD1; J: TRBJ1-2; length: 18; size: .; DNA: TGCGCCAGCAGTGAGTCGTGGCTATCGACAGGGTGGAACTATGGCTACACCTTC; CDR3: CASSESWLSTGWNYGYTF
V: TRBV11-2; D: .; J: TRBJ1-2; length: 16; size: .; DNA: TGTGCCAGCAGCGTCAACAGGGTTTATGGCGCTGAGGGCTACACCTTC; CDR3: CASSVNRVYGAEGYTF
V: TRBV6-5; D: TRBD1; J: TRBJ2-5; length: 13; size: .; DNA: TGTGCCAGCAGTTTGACAGGGGGGGAGACCCAGTACTTC; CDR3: CASSLTGGETQYF
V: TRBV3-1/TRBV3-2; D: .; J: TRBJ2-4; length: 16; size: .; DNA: TGTGCCAGCAGCCAAGACGTTAGGGGGGCCAAAAACATTCAGTACTTC; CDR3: CASSQDVRGAKNIQYF
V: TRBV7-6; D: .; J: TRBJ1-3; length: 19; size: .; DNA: TGTGCCAGCAGCTTAGTTCCCGAAACAGGTGACTTAGATGGAAACACCATATATTTT; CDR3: CASSLVPETGDLDGNTIYF
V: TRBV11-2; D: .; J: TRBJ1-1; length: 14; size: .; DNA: TGTGCCAGCAGCCCATGGACAAGGAACACTGAAGCTTTCTTT; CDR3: CASSPWTRNTEAFF